A selection of T cell receptor beta chains follows, all from one sample in a study of T cells in Graves' hyperthyroidism and ophthalmopathy. TCRdb processed the multiplex PCR reads anew with MiXCR; each CDR3 protein has one entry. Of fewer than 800,000 distinct CDR3 sequences in the sample, roughly 15% are singletons; the top ten hold 8.4%. The sequenced material came from blood. The receptors derive from a young man with Graves' hyperthyroidism. CDR3s include the opening cysteine and the closing phenylalanine or tryptophan. D genes are given only for firm matches. Clone size is shown for a subset of rows, as once, few, many or a class of expanded clone.

d_call	v_call	j_call	clone_size	cdr3_aa	cdr3_nt
-	TRBV19	TRBJ2-1	-	CASRTPYNEQFF	TGTGCCAGTAGGACGCCTTACAATGAGCAGTTCTTC
TRBD2	TRBV4-2	TRBJ2-7	-	CASSQDRPGLAGDEQYF	TGTGCCAGCAGCCAAGATAGGCCAGGACTAGCGGGAGACGAGCAGTACTTC
-	TRBV6-1	TRBJ2-5	few	CASSSRTRETQYF	TGTGCCAGCAGTTCTCGGACCCGGGAGACCCAGTACTTC
TRBD2	TRBV24-1	TRBJ2-3	few	CATSDGAGGLSYF	TGTGCCACCAGTGATGGAGCGGGGGGCCTATCGTATTTT
-	TRBV28	TRBJ1-1	many	CASSLYRTEAFF	TGTGCCAGCAGTTTATACCGCACTGAAGCTTTCTTT
TRBD2	TRBV6-1	TRBJ2-7	-	CASFRFGEGGEQYF	TGTGCCAGTTTCCGTTTCGGGGAGGGAGGAGAGCAGTACTTC
TRBD2	TRBV3-1	TRBJ2-7	many	CASSFRTSDYYEQYF	TGTGCCAGCAGCTTCCGGACTAGCGATTACTACGAGCAGTACTTC
TRBD2	TRBV6-1	TRBJ2-7	-	CASSASGGYEQYF	TGTGCCAGCAGTGCTTCGGGAGGGTACGAGCAGTACTTC
-	TRBV6-2/TRBV6-3	TRBJ2-2	-	CASSLLRRPPGELFF	TGTGCCAGCAGTCTCCTAAGGCGGCCCCCCGGGGAGCTGTTTTTT
TRBD1	TRBV5-5	TRBJ2-2	-	CASSLQGAPNTGELFF	TGTGCCAGCAGCTTACAGGGGGCGCCGAACACCGGGGAGCTGTTTTTT
TRBD2	TRBV2	TRBJ2-2	many	CASSDVLAGNTGELFF	TGTGCCAGCAGTGATGTCCTAGCGGGGAACACCGGGGAGCTGTTTTTT
TRBD2	TRBV19	TRBJ2-7	-	CASSMVASGRSSYEQYF	TGTGCCAGTAGTATGGTGGCTAGCGGGCGGAGCTCCTACGAGCAGTACTTC
-	TRBV12-3/TRBV12-4	TRBJ2-1	few	CASSSLGSPRDNEQFF	TGTGCCAGCAGTTCCCTAGGAAGCCCTCGAGACAATGAGCAGTTCTTC
-	TRBV28	TRBJ2-2	-	CAGCTALYRELFF	TGTGCCGGCTGCACAGCCTTGTACCGGGAGCTGTTTTTT
-	TRBV9	TRBJ2-7	few	CASSVGEGVGYEQYF	TGTGCCAGCAGCGTAGGCGAGGGAGTGGGTTACGAGCAGTACTTC
TRBD1	TRBV20-1	TRBJ2-7	many	CSASGQGPYEQYF	TGCAGTGCGTCGGGACAGGGACCCTACGAGCAGTACTTC
-	TRBV20-1	TRBJ2-1	few	CSPLGSWDEQFF	TGCAGTCCTCTAGGTTCCTGGGATGAGCAGTTCTTC
TRBD1	TRBV7-2	TRBJ2-1	many	CASSRDRGANEQFF	TGTGCCAGCAGCAGGGACAGGGGGGCCAATGAGCAGTTCTTC
TRBD1	TRBV12-3/TRBV12-4	TRBJ2-1	many	CASNRQGNEQFF	TGTGCCAGCAATAGACAGGGGAATGAGCAGTTCTTC
-	TRBV20-1	TRBJ2-7	many	CSAFRPGQGEQYF	TGCAGTGCCTTCCGCCCGGGTCAGGGGGAGCAGTACTTC
TRBD2	TRBV20-1	TRBJ2-1	-	CSATSGGMSDYNEQFF	TGCAGTGCTACGTCCGGGGGGATGAGCGATTACAATGAGCAGTTCTTC
-	TRBV27	TRBJ1-2	many	CASSLSSPGADGYTF	TGTGCCAGCAGTTTATCTTCCCCCGGGGCTGATGGCTACACCTTC
TRBD2	TRBV30	TRBJ2-7	-	CAWSPGLAVHEQYF	TGTGCCTGGAGTCCCGGACTAGCGGTACACGAGCAGTACTTC
TRBD2	TRBV2	TRBJ2-7	many	CASSQDSGIWLYF	TGTGCCAGCAGCCAGGATAGCGGGATATGGTTGTACTTC
-	TRBV5-6	TRBJ1-1	once	CASSYVGEAFF	TGTGCCAGCAGCTACGTGGGGGAAGCTTTCTTT
TRBD1	TRBV6-1	TRBJ1-3	few	CASSHGTGTSGNTIYF	TGTGCCAGCAGTCACGGGACAGGTACCTCTGGAAACACCATATATTTT
TRBD1	TRBV10-3	TRBJ1-6	-	CAIQGAKDSPLHF	TGTGCCATACAGGGGGCTAAGGATTCACCCCTCCACTTT
TRBD1	TRBV20-1	TRBJ1-2	many	CSAPDRTTYGYTF	TGCAGTGCCCCGGACAGGACCACCTATGGCTACACCTTC
TRBD2	TRBV4-2	TRBJ2-1	-	CASSQDRGSGRPHNEQFF	TGTGCCAGCAGCCAAGATCGGGGTAGCGGGAGGCCACACAATGAGCAGTTCTTC
TRBD1	TRBV9	TRBJ1-1	-	CASSDLFGQGNTEAFF	TGTGCCAGCAGCGACCTCTTTGGACAGGGTAACACTGAAGCTTTCTTT
-	TRBV7-2	TRBJ2-1	many	CASSPGHYGGREQFF	TGTGCCAGCAGCCCGGGCCATTACGGGGGGCGTGAGCAGTTCTTC
TRBD2	TRBV6-2/TRBV6-3	TRBJ2-1	-	CASSQPDGGRDLEQFF	TGTGCCAGCAGCCAACCTGACGGCGGGAGGGACCTGGAGCAGTTCTTC
TRBD2	TRBV19	TRBJ2-1	many	CASSIDLRGGYNEQFF	TGTGCCAGTAGTATAGATCTGCGCGGGGGCTACAATGAGCAGTTCTTC
TRBD2	TRBV9	TRBJ2-3	-	CASSDRTSGRSDTQYF	TGTGCCAGCAGCGATCGGACTAGCGGGAGATCAGATACGCAGTATTTT
-	TRBV28	TRBJ2-4	few	CASSFWRDAKNIQYF	TGTGCCAGCAGTTTTTGGCGGGATGCCAAAAACATTCAGTACTTC
-	TRBV7-9	TRBJ2-7	-	CASSWGPTGEQYF	TGTGCCAGCAGCTGGGGACCGACAGGAGAGCAGTACTTC
-	TRBV5-1	TRBJ2-3	few	CASSSAGSIDTQYF	TGCGCCAGCAGCTCCGCCGGGTCGATTGATACGCAGTATTTT
TRBD2	TRBV20-1	TRBJ2-5	-	CSARSRTSGSGETQYF	TGCAGTGCTAGATCCCGGACTAGCGGGAGCGGAGAGACCCAGTACTTC
-	TRBV9	TRBJ2-7	-	CASSSTARGEIYEQYF	TGTGCCAGCAGCTCAACAGCCCGGGGCGAAATTTACGAGCAGTACTTC
TRBD1	TRBV15	TRBJ1-2	-	CATSRDHEQGGGYTF	TGTGCCACCAGCAGAGATCACGAACAGGGGGGGGGCTACACCTTC
-	TRBV29-1	TRBJ2-3	-	CSVEAGADTQYF	TGCAGCGTTGAAGCGGGAGCAGATACGCAGTATTTT